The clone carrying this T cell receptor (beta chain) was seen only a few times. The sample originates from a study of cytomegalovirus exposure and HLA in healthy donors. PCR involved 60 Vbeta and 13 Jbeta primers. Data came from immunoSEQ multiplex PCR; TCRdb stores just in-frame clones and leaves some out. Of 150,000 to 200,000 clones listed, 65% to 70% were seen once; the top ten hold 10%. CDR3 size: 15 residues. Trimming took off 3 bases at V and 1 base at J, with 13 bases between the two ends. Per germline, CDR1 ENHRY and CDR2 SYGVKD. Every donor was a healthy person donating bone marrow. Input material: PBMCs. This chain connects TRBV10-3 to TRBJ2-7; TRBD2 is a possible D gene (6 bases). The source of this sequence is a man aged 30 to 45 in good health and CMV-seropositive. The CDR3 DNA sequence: TGTGCCATCAGTGACCCCACGGGAGATTCCTACGAGCAGTACTTC. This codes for CAISDPTGDSYEQYF.